Sequencing of this T cell receptor (beta chain) was carried out in a study of immune cell composition in non-small cell lung cancer. Study summary: Tumours were mainly lung adenocarcinoma or squamous cell carcinoma.

CDR3 length equals 15 residues. V was pared by 3 bases and J by 1 base, with 4 bases of the junction left unmatched. Germline loops: CDR1 KGHSH, CDR2 LQKENI. Profiling relied on immunoSEQ multiplex PCR, and the TCRdb table lists in-frame clones only, not all of them. The sample has around 6,400 clones, 75% to 80% seen once. The normal lung sample lay at least 3 cm, and maximally far, from the tumour. Worth noting for this clone: The antigen remains undetermined.

Study-wide points: Adenocarcinomas with higher top tumour-associated clone frequency had more reactive TILs. Clones >0.5% enriched in tumour were rarer in adenocarcinoma (around 35%) than squamous (roughly 75%).

This chain connects TRBV18 to TRBJ2-5; 8 positions match TRBD1. The sequence derives from a human donor with non-small cell lung cancer. The sequencing input was non-adjacent lung tissue. CDR3 amino acids: CASSPDRAFQETQYF. CDR3 nucleotides: TGTGCCAGCTCACCGGACAGGGCCTTCCAAGAGACCCAGTACTTC.